This T cell receptor (beta chain) stems from a study of T cell responses to AZD1222 COVID-19 vaccine. Here immunoSEQ multiplex PCR was the method, and the copy in TCRdb shows in-frame clones only, minus some. This sample has approximately 190,000 clones, with around 94% found just once. Whole-study findings and limits: The reported proportion of spike-specific TCRs targeting unmutated variant regions was nearly half. When two AZD1222 doses had been given, Spike-specific TCR breadth and depth rose. White British ancestry dominated among donors, who included more females, and clonal diversity was possibly underestimated.

V gave up 6 bases and J gave up 0 bases, with 16 bases separating them. CDR1 and CDR2 (germline): SQVTM, ANQGSEA. The CDR3 has 15 residues. About this clone itself: Its antigen is not known.

The receptor comes from an adult in good health. V gene TRBV29-1 combines with J gene TRBJ2-3; possibly TRBD1 for D (6 bases). Sample: peripheral blood, taken on day 0 of AZD1222 vaccination. In nucleotides, the CDR3 is TGCAGCGTCGAGAACAGGGACACTAGCACAGATACGCAGTATTTT. As protein: CSVENRDTSTDTQYF.